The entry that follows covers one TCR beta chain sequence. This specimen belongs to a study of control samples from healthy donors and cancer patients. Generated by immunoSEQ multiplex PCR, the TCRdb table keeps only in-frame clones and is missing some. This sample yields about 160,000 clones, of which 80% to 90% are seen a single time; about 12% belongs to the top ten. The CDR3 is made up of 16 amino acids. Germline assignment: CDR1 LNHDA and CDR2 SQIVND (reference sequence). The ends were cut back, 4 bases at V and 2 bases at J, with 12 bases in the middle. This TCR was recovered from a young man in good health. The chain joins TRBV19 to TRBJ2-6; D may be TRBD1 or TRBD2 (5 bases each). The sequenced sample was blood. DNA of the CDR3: TGTGCCAGTAGTAGACTCCAGGGAGCTGGGGCCAACGTCCTGACTTTC. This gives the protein CASSRLQGAGANVLTF.